Given below is one T cell receptor (beta chain) in context. Per the study methods: Amplification of reference gene primers provided the estimated nucleated cell counts. TCRdb's table, derived via immunoSEQ multiplex PCR, lists solely in-frame clones and lacks some. Clonal size and the V and J genes are those of that table, whereas D and trimming came from the DNA. The sample carries fewer than 300,000 clones, under 90% recorded once. The data were taken from a study of blood T cell repertoires in COVID-19. Overall study: Sites in the United States, Italy and Spain provided acute and convalescent COVID-19 samples.

The CDR3 totals 18 residues. V lost 0 bases to trimming and J lost 0 bases; unmatched junction nucleotides: 10. CDR1 is MNHNS, CDR2 SASEGT, per germline. The sequence was collected from a woman aged 55 to 70 with active or convalescent COVID-19. Sequencing was done on a sample of peripheral blood. J is TRBJ1-2 and V is TRBV6-1; 7 bases are a match to TRBD1. The CDR3, as DNA: TGTGCCAGCAGTGAAGCGAGCTTTCGGGACAGCCCTAACTATGGCTACACCTTC. Residues: CASSEASFRDSPNYGYTF.